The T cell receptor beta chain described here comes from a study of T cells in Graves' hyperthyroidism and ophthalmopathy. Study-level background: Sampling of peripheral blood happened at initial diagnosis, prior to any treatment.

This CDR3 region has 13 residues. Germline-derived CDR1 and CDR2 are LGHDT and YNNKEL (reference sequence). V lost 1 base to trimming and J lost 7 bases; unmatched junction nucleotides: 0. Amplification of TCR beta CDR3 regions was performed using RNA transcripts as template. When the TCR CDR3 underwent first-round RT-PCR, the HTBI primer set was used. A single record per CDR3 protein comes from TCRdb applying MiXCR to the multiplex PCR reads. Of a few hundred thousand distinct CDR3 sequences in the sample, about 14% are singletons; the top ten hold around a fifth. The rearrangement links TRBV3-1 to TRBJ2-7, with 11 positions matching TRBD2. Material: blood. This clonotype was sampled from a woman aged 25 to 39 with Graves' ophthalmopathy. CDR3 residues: CASSQASGGEQYF. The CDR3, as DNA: TGTGCCAGCAGCCAAGCTAGCGGGGGGGAGCAGTACTTC.